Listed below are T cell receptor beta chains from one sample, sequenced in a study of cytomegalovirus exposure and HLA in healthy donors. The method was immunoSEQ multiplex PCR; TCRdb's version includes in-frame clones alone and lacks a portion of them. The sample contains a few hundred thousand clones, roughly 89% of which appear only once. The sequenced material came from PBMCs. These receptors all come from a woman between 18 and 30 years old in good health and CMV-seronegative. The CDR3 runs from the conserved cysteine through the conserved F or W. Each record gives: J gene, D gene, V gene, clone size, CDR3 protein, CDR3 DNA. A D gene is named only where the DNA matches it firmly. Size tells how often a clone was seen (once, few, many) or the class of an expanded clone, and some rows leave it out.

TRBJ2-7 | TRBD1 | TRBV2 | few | CASQGQGGSYEQYF | TGTGCCAGCCAGGGACAGGGTGGTTCCTACGAGCAGTACTTC
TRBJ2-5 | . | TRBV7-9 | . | CASSFSETQYF | TGTGCCAGCAGCTTCTCAGAGACCCAGTACTTC
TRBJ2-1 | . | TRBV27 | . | CASSLSYPRQYEQFF | TGTGCCAGCAGTTTATCGTACCCCAGACAGTATGAGCAGTTCTTC
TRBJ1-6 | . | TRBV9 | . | CASSPGGSPLHF | TGTGCCAGCAGCCCCGGGGGGTCACCCCTCCACTTT
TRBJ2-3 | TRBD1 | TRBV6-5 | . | CASSSRDRAVNTQYF | TGTGCCAGCAGTTCCCGGGACAGGGCTGTGAATACGCAGTATTTT
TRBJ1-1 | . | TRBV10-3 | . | CAISRALGDTEAFF | TGTGCCATCAGTAGGGCCCTCGGGGACACTGAAGCTTTCTTT
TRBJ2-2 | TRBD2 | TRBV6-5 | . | CEVRGANTGELFF | TGTGAAGTTCGGGGGGCGAACACCGGGGAGCTGTTTTTT
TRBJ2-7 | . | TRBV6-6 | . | CASSSGSNYEQYF | TGTGCCAGCAGTTCTGGGAGCAACTACGAGCAGTACTTC
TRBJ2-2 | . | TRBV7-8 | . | CASSPWGANTGELFF | TGTGCCAGCAGCCCCTGGGGCGCCAACACCGGGGAGCTGTTTTTT
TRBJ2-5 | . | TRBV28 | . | CASSEGLKETQYF | TGTGCCAGCAGCGAGGGTCTGAAGGAGACCCAGTACTTC
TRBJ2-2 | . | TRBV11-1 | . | CASGLRYGAAGELFF | TGTGCCAGCGGCCTGCGATATGGGGCGGCCGGGGAGCTGTTTTTT
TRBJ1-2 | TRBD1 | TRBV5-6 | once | CASSWPGQFYGYTF | TGTGCCAGCAGCTGGCCGGGACAGTTCTATGGCTACACCTTC
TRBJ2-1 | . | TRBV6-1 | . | CASTYNEQFF | TGTGCCAGCACTTACAATGAGCAGTTCTTC
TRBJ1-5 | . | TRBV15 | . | CATSRDEQGFQPQHF | TGTGCCACCAGCAGAGATGAACAGGGATTTCAGCCCCAGCATTTT
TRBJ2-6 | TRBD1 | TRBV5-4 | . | CASSFGQGDLSGANVLTF | TGTGCCAGCAGCTTTGGACAGGGGGATCTCTCTGGGGCCAACGTCCTGACTTTC
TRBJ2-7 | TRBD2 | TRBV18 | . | CASSPSGVEQYF | TGTGCCAGCTCACCAAGCGGGGTCGAGCAGTACTTC
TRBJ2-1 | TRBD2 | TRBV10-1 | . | CASSREGNEQFF | TGCGCCAGTTCCAGGGAGGGCAATGAGCAGTTCTTC
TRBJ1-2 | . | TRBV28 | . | CASKTGINYGYTF | TGTGCCAGCAAAACAGGGATTAACTATGGCTACACCTTC
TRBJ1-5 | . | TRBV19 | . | CASSSTGNQPQHF | TGTGCCAGTAGTTCGACAGGCAATCAGCCCCAGCATTTT
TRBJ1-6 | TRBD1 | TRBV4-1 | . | CASSPRDRDNSPLHF | TGCGCCAGCAGCCCACGGGACAGGGATAATTCACCCCTCCACTTT
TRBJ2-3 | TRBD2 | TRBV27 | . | CASRGLAGARTDTQYF | TGTGCCAGCAGGGGACTAGCGGGGGCCCGCACAGATACGCAGTATTTT
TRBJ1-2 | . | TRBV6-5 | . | CASSYLDSNYGYTF | TGTGCCAGCAGTTACCTAGACAGTAACTATGGCTACACCTTC
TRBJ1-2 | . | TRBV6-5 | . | CASSYGTTDYGYTF | TGTGCCAGCAGTTACGGCACAACCGATTATGGCTACACCTTC